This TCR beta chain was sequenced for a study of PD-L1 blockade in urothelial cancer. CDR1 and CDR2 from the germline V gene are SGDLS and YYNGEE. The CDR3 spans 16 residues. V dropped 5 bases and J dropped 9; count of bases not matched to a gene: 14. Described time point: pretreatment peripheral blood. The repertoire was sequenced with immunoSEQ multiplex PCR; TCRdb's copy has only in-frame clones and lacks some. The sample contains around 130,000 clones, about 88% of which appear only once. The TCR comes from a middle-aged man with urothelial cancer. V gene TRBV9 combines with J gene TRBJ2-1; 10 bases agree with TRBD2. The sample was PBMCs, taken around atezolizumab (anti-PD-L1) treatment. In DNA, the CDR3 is TGTGCCAGCAGTCCTTCGTCTAGCGGGAGTCGAACTGAGCAGTTCTTC. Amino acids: CASSPSSSGSRTEQFF. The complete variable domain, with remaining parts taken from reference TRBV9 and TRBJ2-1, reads DSGVTQTPKHLITATGQRVTLRCSPRSGDLSVYWYQQSLDQGLQFLIQYYNGEERAKGNILERFSAQQFPDLHSELNLSSLELGDSALYFCASSPSSSGSRTEQFFGPGTRLTVL.